This T cell receptor beta chain was recorded in a study of cytomegalovirus exposure and HLA in healthy donors. Study-wide results and caveats: The study labeled 150 to 200 TCR beta chains cytomegalovirus-associated.

Comments on this clone: The antigen is not known. A read error may produce the germline difference seen at one junction end. Within the sample, other DNA sequences also encode this same CDR3.

Germline V CDR1 and CDR2: SGHNT, YYREEE (reference sequence). This CDR3 is 14 amino acids long. A multiplex PCR was run with 60 Vbeta primers and 13 Jbeta primers. The protocol was immunoSEQ multiplex PCR, while the TCRdb copy is restricted to in-frame clones and leaves out a portion. The sample yields about 150,000 clones, approximately 74% seen once. This clonotype originated in a man aged 25-45 years in good health and CMV-seronegative. The V call is TRBV5-4, the J call TRBJ1-4; tentative D call: TRBD1 (6 bases). The sample comprised PBMCs. Here the CDR3 reads CASSVGGLDEKLFF. The CDR3 region has the DNA TGTGCCAGCAGCGTGGGGGGGCTGGATGAGAAACTGTTTTTT.